The 21 T cell receptor beta chains given below trace back to one sample, sequenced in a study of blood T cell repertoires in COVID-19. Here immunoSEQ multiplex PCR was the method, and the copy in TCRdb shows in-frame clones only, minus some. The table lists over 12,000 clones, about 87% of them singletons, with about 5% in the top ten. The material sequenced was peripheral blood. Source of these receptors: a human donor in a cohort sampled during active COVID-19.

The chain uses TRBV7-2 and TRBJ2-3; 8 nucleotides line up with TRBD1. This CDR3 spans 16 amino acids. Per germline, CDR1 SGHTA and CDR2 FQGNSA. The ends lost 3 bases at V and 2 bases at J; junction bases unmatched: 7. The CDR3 protein is CASSFNRDRITDTQYF. CDR3 nucleotide sequence: TGTGCCAGCAGCTTTAACCGGGACAGGATCACAGATACGCAGTATTTT.

This chain joins TRBV5-5 and TRBJ2-7, with D maybe TRBD1 (6 bases). Germline loops: CDR1 SGHKS, CDR2 YYEKEE (reference sequence). V gave up 1 base and J gave up 4 bases, with 12 bases separating them. The CDR3 sequence is 14 residues long. The CDR3 protein is CASSLSTGSYEQYF. The DNA of the CDR3 is TGTGCCAGCAGCTTGTCTACAGGGTCGTACGAGCAGTACTTC.

The V gene is TRBV5-1, the J gene TRBJ2-5, with 9 positions matching TRBD2. The trim removed 5 bases at V and 5 bases at J, leaving 19 bases unmatched. Per the germline V gene, CDR1 is SGHRS and CDR2 is YFSETQ. This CDR3 spans 18 amino acids. The CDR3 loop is CASRRSAGGPVVLETQYF. As DNA, the CDR3 is TGCGCCAGCAGGCGGTCGGCGGGAGGGCCTGTGGTGCTGGAGACCCAGTACTTC. Full variable domain (outside the CDR3, taken from reference TRBV5-1 and TRBJ2-5): KAGVTQTPRYLIKTRGQQVTLSCSPISGHRSVSWYQQTPGQGLQFLFEYFSETQRNKGNFPGRFSGRQFSNSRSEMNVSTLELGDSALYLCASRRSAGGPVVLETQYFGPGTRLLVL.

The chain is built from TRBV7-2 and TRBJ2-1; 8 bases agree with TRBD1. CDR1 is SGHTA, CDR2 FQGNSA, per germline. The V and J ends lost 3 bases and 4 bases, in that order; junction bases with no gene match: 8. This CDR3 contains 16 residues. The CDR3 bases are TGTGCCAGCAGCTTGAGGTGGGACAGGAAGTACAATGAGCAGTTCTTC. Encoded protein: CASSLRWDRKYNEQFF.

The V and J genes are TRBV28 and TRBJ1-1, with D unclear. The germline V gene has CDR1 MDHEN and CDR2 SYDVKM. Trimming cost V 6 bases and J 8 bases, with 13 bases left between them. This CDR3 region has 12 residues. The CDR3 nucleotides read TGTGCCAGCAGCGTCCTGGGAGGGGAAGCTTTCTTT. It codes for CASSVLGGEAFF.

This chain links TRBV7-6 with TRBJ1-3; 7 bases map to TRBD1. The CDR3 covers 15 residues. V lost 1 base, J lost 2 bases, and 2 bases stayed unmatched. In germline, CDR1 is SGHVS, CDR2 FNYEAQ. CDR3 sequence: CASSLDGQAGNTIYF. CDR3 DNA: TGTGCCAGCAGCTTAGACGGACAGGCTGGAAACACCATATATTTT.

The chain joins TRBV5-1 to TRBJ1-1; D is perhaps TRBD1 (6 bases). V lost 5 bases to trimming and J lost 4 bases, with 12 bases between them. CDR1 SGHRS and CDR2 YFSETQ come from the germline V gene. The CDR3 sequence is 13 residues long. CDR3 loop: CASRRGAGTEAFF. The CDR3 DNA follows: TGCGCCAGCAGACGGGGGGCGGGCACTGAAGCTTTCTTT.

The V gene is TRBV6-1, the J gene TRBJ2-3; TRBD1 matches at 8 bases. CDR3 length: 18 residues. Germline values: CDR1 MNHNS, CDR2 SASEGT. Trimming cost V 4 bases and J 1 base; bases outside gene matches: 13. The CDR3 nucleotides are TGTGCCAGCAGTGTATATACCGGGACAGGCTCAGGCACAGATACGCAGTATTTT. Protein sequence: CASSVYTGTGSGTDTQYF.

V gene TRBV2 combines with J gene TRBJ2-2; D unresolved. Per the germline V gene, CDR1 is SNHLY and CDR2 is FYNNEI. CDR3 size: 15 residues. V was shortened by 4 bases and J by 1 base, with 10 bases between the two germline ends. CDR3 residues: CASSVIPGNTGELFF. DNA of the CDR3: TGTGCCAGCAGTGTGATCCCCGGGAACACCGGGGAGCTGTTTTTT.

V gene TRBV12-3 or TRBV12-4 combines with J gene TRBJ2-1; maybe TRBD2 (5 bases). The CDR3 runs to 11 residues. Trimming stripped 8 bases from V and 5 bases from J, with 7 bases between. The CDR3 bases are TGTGCCAGCCATAGCGACAATGAGCAGTTCTTC. It yields the protein CASHSDNEQFF.

CDR3 DNA: TGTGCCTGGAGCACAGGGCGTACTGAAGCTTTCTTT. This translates into CAWSTGRTEAFF. V gene TRBV30 combines with J gene TRBJ1-1; D is perhaps TRBD1 (6 bases). This CDR3 is built from 12 residues. CDR1 and CDR2 (germline): GTSNPN, SVGIG (reference sequence). V was shortened by 3 bases and J by 5 bases, with 10 bases between the two germline ends.

This chain links TRBV6-6 with TRBJ1-1; D gene ambiguous. The CDR3 extends over 14 amino acids. V was shortened by 2 bases and J by 1 base, with 8 bases between the two germline ends. Germline assignment: CDR1 MNHNY and CDR2 SVGAGI (reference sequence). CDR3 protein: CASSYMEGNTEAFF. CDR3 bases: TGTGCCAGCAGTTACATGGAGGGGAACACTGAAGCTTTCTTT.

The V call is TRBV5-1, the J call TRBJ2-7; TRBD2 agrees at 13 bases. The CDR3 runs 15 residues. Germline CDR1 and CDR2: SGHRS and YFSETQ. J gave up 3 bases and V 4 bases, and 4 bases lay outside the gene matches. The chain's CDR3 is CASSLRTSGSYEQYF. The CDR3 nucleotides read TGCGCCAGCAGCCTCCGGACTAGCGGGAGCTACGAGCAGTACTTC.

The chain couples TRBV3-1 (or the pseudogene TRBV3-2) to TRBJ2-5; D perhaps matches TRBD2 (5 bases). CDR3 length: 14 residues. From germline, CDR1 is LGHDT and CDR2 YNNKEL (reference sequence). V lost 4 bases and J 6 bases, leaving 15 bases between the germline ends. This CDR3 is CASSPLLGSKTQYF. In nucleotides, the CDR3 is TGTGCCAGCAGCCCCCTACTAGGCTCAAAGACCCAGTACTTC.

This chain uses TRBV7-9 with TRBJ2-7, with 9 bases that match TRBD1. Germline assignment: CDR1 SEHNR and CDR2 FQNEAQ (reference sequence). V gave up 5 bases and J gave up 1 base; unmatched junction bases: 6. This CDR3 spans 15 amino acids. The chain's CDR3 is CASSPGTGFSYEQYF. The CDR3 DNA sequence: TGTGCCAGCAGCCCCGGGACAGGGTTTTCCTACGAGCAGTACTTC. Complete variable domain (other parts from reference TRBV7-9 and TRBJ2-7): DTGVSQNPRHKITKRGQNVTFRCDPISEHNRLYWYRQTLGQGPEFLTYFQNEAQLEKSRLLSDRFSAERPKGSFSTLEIQRTEQGDSAMYLCASSPGTGFSYEQYFGPGTRLTVT.

This sequence joins TRBV28 and TRBJ2-3; 12 positions match TRBD2. Germline CDR1 and CDR2: MDHEN and SYDVKM. The junction had 6 bases not matched to a gene; V was cut back by 4 bases and J by 1 base. The CDR3 runs to 17 residues. CDR3 nucleotide sequence: TGTGCCAGCAGTTCAGAGGGACTAGCGGGCCGCACAGATACGCAGTATTTT. Its protein is CASSSEGLAGRTDTQYF.

This clone is a singleton in its sample. The chain has TRBV7-9 and TRBJ1-1; 8 nucleotides agree with TRBD1. CDR3 length: 14 residues. The V and J ends lost 5 bases and 0 bases, in that order; junction bases with no gene match: 2. Germline CDR1 and CDR2: SEHNR and FQNEAQ (reference sequence). This CDR3 reads CASSKTGVNTEAFF. The CDR3 DNA reads as TGTGCCAGCAGCAAGACAGGGGTGAACACTGAAGCTTTCTTT.

This clone was seen a few times. The V call is TRBV29-1, the J call TRBJ2-1; the match to TRBD2 covers 7 bases. This CDR3 comprises 15 residues. Trimming at V came to 4 bases and at J to 3 bases, leaving 9 bases not matched to a gene. Germline lookup yields CDR1 SQVTM and CDR2 ANQGSEA. The CDR3 nucleotides read TGCAGCGTTGTTTTCCGGGCGGGGGTCTACAATGAGCAGTTCTTC. Its protein product is CSVVFRAGVYNEQFF.

A few counts support this clone. V is TRBV11-3 and J is TRBJ1-2; TRBD1 aligns across 8 bases. V lost 2 bases, J lost 6 bases, and 5 bases stayed unmatched. CDR1 and CDR2 from the germline V gene are SGHNT and YENEEA. The CDR3 length is 14 residues. The CDR3 coding sequence is TGTGCCAGCAGCTTAAATCCAGGGGGCGATGGCTACACCTTC. This encodes CASSLNPGGDGYTF. Based on the CDR3 plus reference TRBV11-3 and TRBJ1-2, the full variable domain is EAGVVQSPRYKIIEKKQPVAFWCNPISGHNTLYWYLQNLGQGPELLIRYENEEAVDDSQLPKDRFSAERLKGVDSTLKIQPAELGDSAVYLCASSLNPGGDGYTFGSGTRLTVV.

For the CDR3, the DNA is TGTGCCAGCAGTTCCTGGACTGTGACCACAGATACGCAGTATTTT. It translates to CASSSWTVTTDTQYF. The genes are TRBV28 and TRBJ2-3, with D perhaps matching TRBD2 (5 bases). Trimming took off 4 bases at V and 2 bases at J, with 13 bases between the two ends. The V gene's germline CDR1 is MDHEN and CDR2 SYDVKM. The CDR3 is 15 amino acids.

This clone was seen a handful of times. V usage is TRBV7-2 and J usage is TRBJ2-2; 9 nucleotides align to TRBD2. V shed 7 bases and J 5 bases; nucleotides not matched to a gene: 8. There are 15 residues in the CDR3. Per germline, CDR1 SGHTA and CDR2 FQGNSA. The CDR3 spells CASKARLAETGELFF. DNA for the CDR3: TGTGCCAGCAAGGCGCGACTAGCGGAAACCGGGGAGCTGTTTTTT.